A single sample is the source of the 23 T cell receptor beta chains below, sequenced in a study of PD-1 blockade in classical Hodgkin lymphoma. Assay used: immunoSEQ multiplex PCR; TCRdb lists only in-frame clones, some missing. In the table there are 25,000 to 35,000 clones, more than 80% of which are singletons. This sample's time point: cycle 4 day 1 (C4D1), after more than five weeks of nivolumab. Each of the patients experienced relapse following autologous stem cell transplantation, and their brentuximab vedotin exposure differed. CD4+ T cells were purified from thawed PBMCs by negative selection. The source was CD4+ T cells from blood, collected before the fourth cycle of nivolumab. The receptors here all came from a human donor with classical Hodgkin lymphoma.

This sequence joins TRBV28 and TRBJ2-1; D is undetermined. Trimming cost V 3 bases and J 0 bases, with 6 bases left between them. This CDR3 spans 14 amino acids. Germline CDR1 MDHEN, CDR2 SYDVKM. Here the CDR3 DNA reads TGTGCCAGCAGTTTTGTCAACTCCTACAATGAGCAGTTCTTC. Translation: CASSFVNSYNEQFF.

This clone has just one count. The V gene is TRBV5-5, the J gene TRBJ2-7; 7 bases match TRBD2. This CDR3 spans 14 amino acids. Germline-derived CDR1 and CDR2 are SGHKS and YYEKEE (reference sequence). V gave up 4 bases and J gave up 4 bases; unmatched junction bases: 8. The CDR3 DNA is TGTGCCAGCAGCCCCGTCCACGGGGGGTACGAGCAGTACTTC. Amino acids: CASSPVHGGYEQYF.

The chain is built from TRBV27 and TRBJ2-7; D is undetermined. There are 19 residues in the CDR3. Germline V gene data show CDR1 as MNHEY and CDR2 as SMNVEV (reference sequence). Trimming cost V 0 bases and J 2 bases, with 23 bases left between them. The CDR3 spells CASSLSILAFAETAYEQYF. The CDR3 DNA is TGTGCCAGCAGTTTATCGATTTTGGCCTTCGCGGAGACTGCCTACGAGCAGTACTTC.

The chain links TRBV19 to TRBJ1-5, with a tentative D call TRBD1 (5 bases). Germline V gene data show CDR1 as LNHDA and CDR2 as SQIVND (reference sequence). This CDR3 contains 15 residues. The V and J ends lost 6 bases and 4 bases respectively, with 16 bases between them. Here the CDR3 DNA reads TGTGCCAGTAGCTTCTGGGGGTTTGCAAATCAGCCCCAGCATTTT. Translation gives CASSFWGFANQPQHF.

The chain uses TRBV10-1 and TRBJ2-7; TRBD1 matches 8 bases. CDR1 and CDR2 from the germline V gene are WNHNN and SYGVQD (reference sequence). The CDR3 extends over 15 amino acids. Trimming cost V 5 bases and J 8 bases; bases outside gene matches: 14. CDR3 amino acids: CASSRGIETGDKQYF. The CDR3 DNA is TGCGCCAGCAGTCGCGGTATTGAGACAGGGGACAAGCAGTACTTC.

The sample holds a few counts of this clone. The chain has TRBV5-1 and TRBJ2-7; D unresolved. Germline V gives CDR1 SGHRS, CDR2 YFSETQ. The CDR3 contains 14 residues. Trimming took off 0 bases at V and 4 bases at J, with 11 bases between the two ends. The CDR3 sequence is CASSLGGGVYEQYF. CDR3 coding DNA: TGCGCCAGCAGCTTGGGAGGCGGAGTATACGAGCAGTACTTC.

The rearrangement links TRBV10-3 to TRBJ1-5; D not resolved. In germline, CDR1 is ENHRY, CDR2 SYGVKD. V was cut by 4 bases and J by 7 bases, with 14 bases left in between. The CDR3 covers 14 residues. Here the CDR3 reads CAISVDGLGQPQHF. CDR3 bases: TGTGCCATCAGTGTCGACGGCCTCGGCCAGCCCCAGCATTTT.

The V gene is TRBV12-5, the J gene TRBJ2-1; 11 nucleotides agree with TRBD2. CDR3 size: 18 residues. Germline CDR1 and CDR2: LGHNT and FRNRAP. Trimming removed 0 bases from V and 7 bases from J; junction bases left unmatched: 11. The CDR3 region has the DNA TGTGCTAGTGGTTTGGTACCTCTTCTAGCGGGAGGCTTAAATGAGCAGTTCTTC. This translates into CASGLVPLLAGGLNEQFF.

The V call is TRBV6-5, the J call TRBJ2-1; 9 bases agree with TRBD1. The CDR3 is made up of 15 amino acids. CDR1 is MNHEY, CDR2 SVGAGI, per germline. The ends lost 6 bases at V and 9 bases at J; junction bases unmatched: 12. The CDR3 spells CASRLTGGDTVEQFF. Written as DNA, the CDR3 is TGTGCCAGCAGACTCACAGGGGGCGACACCGTTGAGCAGTTCTTC.

The chain joins TRBV7-2 to TRBJ1-1; D not resolved. Germline CDR1 is SGHTA and CDR2 is FQGNSA. V was trimmed by 5 bases and J by 1 base, leaving 11 bases between them. The CDR3 extends over 14 amino acids. The CDR3 nucleotides read TGTGCCAGCAGCACCTCAAGAACGAACACTGAAGCTTTCTTT. Amino acids: CASSTSRTNTEAFF.

The chain is built from TRBV19 and TRBJ1-5; maybe TRBD1 (6 bases). Germline V gives CDR1 LNHDA, CDR2 SQIVND (reference sequence). This CDR3 contains 16 residues. The ends were cut back, 4 bases at V and 1 base at J, with 14 bases in the middle. CDR3 nucleotides: TGTGCCAGTAGTACCCCTCCGGGACACAGCAATCAGCCCCAGCATTTT. Amino acids: CASSTPPGHSNQPQHF. Together with reference TRBV19 and TRBJ1-5, the CDR3 gives the full variable domain: DGGITQSPKYLFRKEGQNVTLSCEQNLNHDAMYWYRQDPGQGLRLIYYSQIVNDFQKGDIAEGYSVSREKKESFPLTVTSAQKNPTAFYLCASSTPPGHSNQPQHFGDGTRLSIL.

This chain uses TRBV5-1 with TRBJ2-7, with 10 bases matching TRBD2. The CDR3 totals 15 residues. Germline CDR1 SGHRS, CDR2 YFSETQ. The V gene end was trimmed by 5 bases and the J gene end by 2 bases; junction bases not matched to a gene: 7. CDR3 sequence reads: CASRTGTSATYEQYF. The CDR3 nucleotides read TGCGCCAGCAGAACCGGGACTAGCGCCACCTACGAGCAGTACTTC.

This chain joins TRBV18 and TRBJ2-2, with D uncertain. CDR3 length equals 11 residues. CDR1 and CDR2 from the germline V gene are KGHSH and LQKENI. V lost 3 bases to trimming and J lost 6 bases, with 2 bases between them. The CDR3: CASSPSGELFF. CDR3 nucleotides: TGTGCCAGCTCACCCTCCGGGGAGCTGTTTTTT.

V gene TRBV18 combines with J gene TRBJ2-7; possible D gene TRBD1, 6 bases. Trimming took 2 bases from V and 2 from J, leaving 7 bases between them. The CDR3 runs 13 residues. Germline V gene lookup returns CDR1 KGHSH and CDR2 LQKENI. CDR3 sequence (DNA): TGTGCCAGCTCACCAGGGGGCCCCTACGAGCAGTACTTC. Protein product: CASSPGGPYEQYF.

The V gene is TRBV5-1, the J gene TRBJ2-1, with 8 bases lining up with TRBD2. Losses at the gene ends were 5 bases for V and 4 bases for J; bases not matched to a gene: 2. Germline V lookup: CDR1 SGHRS, CDR2 YFSETQ. This CDR3 is built from 13 residues. In DNA, the CDR3 is TGCGCCAGCAGGACTAGCGAATACAATGAGCAGTTCTTC. It translates to CASRTSEYNEQFF.

This chain joins TRBV10-2 and TRBJ2-7; D uncertain. The CDR3 is made up of 13 amino acids. V was clipped by 4 bases and J by 3 bases, with 10 bases between them. Germline V gives CDR1 WSHSY, CDR2 SAAADI. The CDR3 DNA sequence: TGCGCCAGCAGTGTCGGCGGTGTCTACGAGCAGTACTTC. Its translation: CASSVGGVYEQYF.

The chain links TRBV19 to TRBJ1-1, with D hard to call. The CDR3 extends over 10 amino acids. Germline CDR1 and CDR2: LNHDA and SQIVND (reference sequence). V was trimmed by 1 base and J by 10 bases, leaving 4 bases between them. The CDR3 DNA is TGTGCCAGTAGTATAGGGCGAGCTTTCTTT. Translating gives CASSIGRAFF.

The chain has TRBV4-2 and TRBJ1-2; no clear D gene. This CDR3 comprises 13 residues. Looked up from germline, CDR1 is LGHNA and CDR2 is YNFKEQ. V lost 1 base to trimming and J lost 8 bases, with 11 bases between them. The CDR3 loop is CASSQVDQQGYTF. CDR3 DNA: TGTGCCAGCAGCCAAGTTGATCAGCAGGGCTACACCTTC.

The CDR3 sequence: CASIEDGTGTSGSTDTQYF. The CDR3 nucleotides are TGTGCCAGCATCGAGGACGGAACCGGGACTAGCGGGAGTACAGATACGCAGTATTTT. The chain employs TRBV28 and TRBJ2-3; 14 bases agree with TRBD2. There are 19 residues in the CDR3. V lost 7 bases and J lost 3; bases outside the gene matches: 15. CDR1 and CDR2 (germline): MDHEN, SYDVKM.

V and J are TRBV7-2 and TRBJ2-2, with D possibly matching TRBD1 (5 bases). The V end was cut by 2 bases, the J end by 6 bases, with 10 bases between. Germline V CDR1 and CDR2: SGHTA, FQGNSA. The CDR3 runs 14 residues. As DNA, the CDR3 is TGTGCCAGCAGCTTACAGTCCAGGGCCGGGGAGCTGTTTTTT. Protein: CASSLQSRAGELFF. Using reference TRBV7-2 and TRBJ2-2 for the parts outside the CDR3, the full variable domain is GAGVSQSPSNKVTEKGKDVELRCDPISGHTALYWYRQSLGQGLEFLIYFQGNSAPDKSGLPSDRFSAERTGGSVSTLTIQRTQQEDSAVYLCASSLQSRAGELFFGEGSRLTVL.

The rearrangement joins TRBV7-1 to TRBJ2-2; D gene ambiguous. TRBV7-1 has ORF status, its function being uncertain. CDR3 size: 15 residues. The V end was cut by 3 bases, the J end by 3 bases, with 11 bases between. The CDR3 is CASSSYLRDTGELFF. The CDR3 DNA is TGTGCCAGCAGCTCCTACCTCAGAGACACCGGGGAGCTGTTTTTT.

A few counts support this clone. The chain links TRBV11-1 to TRBJ2-2; 8 nucleotides align to TRBD1. Trimming took 5 bases from V and 1 from J; bases not matched to a gene: 9. The CDR3 is made up of 17 amino acids. CDR1 is SGHAT, CDR2 FQDESV, per germline (reference sequence). In DNA, the CDR3 is TGTGCCAGCAGCCCCAAGACAGGGGCGAGGAACACCGGGGAGCTGTTTTTT. Its translation: CASSPKTGARNTGELFF.

V is TRBV18 and J is TRBJ2-2, with 10 bases that match TRBD2. The CDR3 consists of 15 residues. Germline CDR1 KGHSH, CDR2 LQKENI. V dropped 3 bases and J dropped 6; count of bases not matched to a gene: 4. As DNA, the CDR3 is TGTGCCAGCTCACCCCAAGCGGGAGGGGCCGGGGAGCTGTTTTTT. Translating gives CASSPQAGGAGELFF.